This entry lists 25 T cell receptor beta chains sequenced from one sample in a study of cytomegalovirus exposure and HLA in healthy donors. In the PCR, 60 Vbeta and 13 Jbeta primers were used. TCRdb keeps only in-frame clones here, not all; method: immunoSEQ multiplex PCR. In the table there are just over 70,000 clones, about 67% of which are singletons. Sample: PBMCs. These receptors were obtained from a human donor in good health.

The chain has TRBV30 and TRBJ1-5; D unclear. Trimming removed 5 bases at V and 1 base at J, with 18 bases between. Germline loops: CDR1 GTSNPN, CDR2 SVGIG (reference sequence). The CDR3 length is 16 residues. CDR3 nucleotide sequence: TGTGCCTGGGGGTGGGGTGGCGGGTCAAGCAATCAGCCCCAGCATTTT. Encoded protein: CAWGWGGGSSNQPQHF.

CDR3 in amino acids: CASSGAGGNYGYTF. The CDR3 DNA reads as TGTGCCAGCAGCGGTGCAGGGGGCAACTATGGCTACACCTTC. The chain has TRBV7-9 and TRBJ1-2; 8 positions match TRBD1. V was clipped by 5 bases and J by 2 bases; unmatched bases: 4. Germline V gene lookup returns CDR1 SEHNR and CDR2 FQNEAQ (reference sequence). The CDR3 sequence is 14 residues long.

The rearrangement links TRBV29-1 to TRBJ2-7; tentative D call: TRBD2 (6 bases). Between the trimmed V and J ends, which lost 5 bases and 7 bases, there was a span of 15 bases. From germline, CDR1 is SQVTM and CDR2 ANQGSEA. This CDR3 is 12 amino acids long. As DNA, the CDR3 is TGCAGCGTTTTCCGGACGGGAGAGGAGCAGTACTTC. As protein: CSVFRTGEEQYF.

The gene calls are TRBV4-1 and TRBJ1-2, with D unclear. This CDR3 contains 15 residues. V shed 6 bases and J shed 1 base, with 15 bases lying between them. The germline CDR1 and CDR2 sequences are MGHRA and YSYEKL. The CDR3 sequence: CASRTAEGLNYGYTF. The CDR3, as DNA: TGCGCCAGCAGGACGGCGGAAGGTCTTAACTATGGCTACACCTTC.

This clone has only one observation. This chain uses TRBV4-1 with TRBJ2-5; 7 bases map to TRBD2. In germline, CDR1 is MGHRA, CDR2 YSYEKL. This CDR3 has 17 residues. Unmatched junction bases numbered 12, after V lost 0 bases and J lost 5 bases. In DNA, the CDR3 is TGCGCCAGCAGCCAAGACCCCCAAATGATGGGGGGGGAGACCCAGTACTTC. It translates to CASSQDPQMMGGETQYF.

The chain uses TRBV5-5 and TRBJ2-7, with 7 bases fitting TRBD1. The CDR3 is 15 amino acids. Germline V gene data show CDR1 as SGHKS and CDR2 as YYEKEE (reference sequence). Losses at the gene ends were 0 bases for V and 2 bases for J; bases not matched to a gene: 5. In nucleotides, the CDR3 is TGTGCCAGCAGCTTGGAGGGGGCGCGCACCTACGAGCAGTACTTC. Its protein is CASSLEGARTYEQYF.

The sample holds one count of this clone. V is TRBV19 and J is TRBJ2-7; D perhaps matches TRBD2 (6 bases). V lost 3 bases and J 5 bases, leaving 23 bases between the germline ends. Germline-derived CDR1 and CDR2 are LNHDA and SQIVND (reference sequence). The CDR3 sequence is 17 residues long. The CDR3 loop reads CASSMKAYREISDEQYF. In nucleotides, the CDR3 is TGTGCCAGTAGTATGAAGGCCTACCGGGAGATAAGCGACGAGCAGTACTTC.

V and J are TRBV7-9 and TRBJ1-4; D possibly corresponds to TRBD1 (5 bases). The CDR3 totals 15 residues. Germline values: CDR1 SEHNR, CDR2 FQNEAQ (reference sequence). The V end was cut by 0 bases, the J end by 7 bases, with 12 bases between. This CDR3 is CASSLAGQGGEKLFF. The CDR3 DNA reads TGTGCCAGCAGCTTAGCAGGGCAGGGCGGTGAAAAACTGTTTTTT. Drawing the rest from reference TRBV7-9 and TRBJ1-4, the complete variable domain is DTGVSQNPRHKITKRGQNVTFRCDPISEHNRLYWYRQTLGQGPEFLTYFQNEAQLEKSRLLSDRFSAERPKGSFSTLEIQRTEQGDSAMYLCASSLAGQGGEKLFFGSGTQLSVL.

The chain recombines TRBV9 with TRBJ1-5; weak D call: TRBD1 (6 bases). The length of the CDR3 is 12 residues. From germline, CDR1 is SGDLS and CDR2 YYNGEE. The ends were cut back, 4 bases at V and 10 bases at J, with 12 bases in the middle. CDR3 bases: TGTGCCAGCAGCCATCGGGGACAACCCCAGCATTTT. It yields the protein CASSHRGQPQHF.

This clone was picked up one time. CDR3 DNA sequence: TGTGCCAGCAGCCCCGGGACAGGGGGTGGCTACACCTTC. Translated, it gives CASSPGTGGGYTF. The chain links TRBV28 to TRBJ1-2, with 11 positions matching TRBD1. The CDR3 contains 13 residues. V shed 6 bases, J shed 7 bases, and the junction held 4 bases outside the gene matches. CDR1 and CDR2 from the germline V gene are MDHEN and SYDVKM.

On this clone: The junction does not match germline at one end; this may be a read error. This specimen includes other DNA sequences encoding the same CDR3. The V and J genes are TRBV30 and TRBJ1-2, with 7 bases matching TRBD1. CDR1 and CDR2 (germline): GTSNPN, SVGIG (reference sequence). There are 14 residues in the CDR3. For the CDR3, the DNA is TGCGCCTGGAGTGGCGTCACAGGGGACTATGGCTACACCTTC. Translated: CAWSGVTGDYGYTF.

In this sample, this clone turned up once. Here the CDR3 DNA reads TGTGCCAGTAGTGCCGGGGGGCGGGGCTACAATGAGCAGTTCTTC. Its translation: CASSAGGRGYNEQFF. The V gene is TRBV19, the J gene TRBJ2-1; D might be TRBD2 (7 bases). The V and J ends lost 5 bases and 3 bases respectively, with 14 bases between them. From germline, CDR1 is LNHDA and CDR2 SQIVND (reference sequence). The CDR3 is 15 residues long.

The chain links TRBV9 to TRBJ1-2; D unresolved. CDR1 and CDR2 (germline): SGDLS, YYNGEE. V lost 4 bases and J lost 5, with 18 bases in between. This CDR3 comprises 15 residues. Here the CDR3 DNA reads TGTGCCAGCAGCTTCGGCCCTGGCGGGCAATATGGCTACACCTTC. Its protein product is CASSFGPGGQYGYTF. Full variable domain (remainder filled in from reference TRBV9 and TRBJ1-2): DSGVTQTPKHLITATGQRVTLRCSPRSGDLSVYWYQQSLDQGLQFLIQYYNGEERAKGNILERFSAQQFPDLHSELNLSSLELGDSALYFCASSFGPGGQYGYTFGSGTRLTVV.

With regard to this clone: Distinct nucleotide sequences in the sample also encode this CDR3. The genes are TRBV25-1 and TRBJ1-1; unclear D gene. The germline V and J ends were trimmed by 2 bases and 6 bases, with 13 bases remaining between them. Germline CDR1 reads MGHDK; CDR2 reads SYGVNS. The CDR3 contains 14 residues. In DNA form, the CDR3 reads TGTGCCAGCAGTGAACTGGCGGGAAATTCTGAAGCTTTCTTT. It yields the protein CASSELAGNSEAFF.

The chain is built from TRBV14 and TRBJ1-4, with 9 bases that match TRBD1. CDR3 length: 17 residues. Germline trimming cut 4 bases from V and 7 bases from J; bases unmatched to any gene: 13. Germline CDR1 and CDR2: SGHDN and FVKESK. The CDR3 protein is CASSRGQGKEVIEKLFF. CDR3 DNA sequence: TGTGCCAGCAGCCGTGGACAGGGGAAGGAAGTAATTGAAAAACTGTTTTTT.

This clone was counted a single time. V and J are TRBV9 and TRBJ1-2; 10 bases map to TRBD1. The germline CDR1 and CDR2 sequences are SGDLS and YYNGEE. The V segment lost 4 bases and the J segment 6 bases; nucleotides outside the gene matches: 6. This CDR3 has 14 residues. Here the CDR3 reads CASSPRDRGHGYTF. The CDR3 DNA reads TGTGCCAGCAGCCCCCGGGACAGGGGTCATGGCTACACCTTC.

V is TRBV9 and J is TRBJ2-7; D may be TRBD1 (7 bases). This CDR3 region has 15 residues. Germline V lookup: CDR1 SGDLS, CDR2 YYNGEE. V was clipped by 6 bases and J by 6 bases, with 22 bases between them. Written as DNA, the CDR3 is TGTGCCAGCAAACTAGGGACAGATAGTAGCGGCGAGCAGTACTTC. Translation gives CASKLGTDSSGEQYF.

This clone has only one observation. V usage is TRBV27 and J usage is TRBJ1-5, with a weak D call TRBD1 (5 bases). Germline values: CDR1 MNHEY, CDR2 SMNVEV (reference sequence). The CDR3 runs to 15 residues. Trimming took off 6 bases at V and 0 bases at J, with 12 bases between the two ends. The CDR3 nucleotides are TGTGCCAGCAGGGCGACAGTCTATAGCAATCAGCCCCAGCATTTT. Encoded protein: CASRATVYSNQPQHF.

The chain carries TRBV29-1 and TRBJ1-1, with D hard to call. Germline V gene sequence: CDR1 SQVTM, CDR2 ANQGSEA. This CDR3 region has 13 residues. V lost 4 bases and J lost 0, with 9 bases in between. The CDR3 DNA sequence: TGCAGCGTTGGACACCGTCTGAACACTGAAGCTTTCTTT. Translation gives CSVGHRLNTEAFF. The entire variable domain, with the rest obtained from reference TRBV29-1 and TRBJ1-1, is as follows: SAVISQKPSRDICQRGTSLTIQCQVDSQVTMMFWYRQQPGQSLTLIATANQGSEATYESGFVIDKFPISRPNLTFSTLTVSNMSPEDSSIYLCSVGHRLNTEAFFGQGTRLTVV.

This clone was seen a single time. The chain links TRBV7-9 to TRBJ2-2; 8 bases match TRBD1. The junction had 9 bases not matched to a gene; V was cut back by 4 bases and J by 5 bases. Germline lookup yields CDR1 SEHNR and CDR2 FQNEAQ (reference sequence). The CDR3 extends over 16 amino acids. The CDR3 DNA reads TGTGCCAGCAGCTACCGTCAGGGGGCTGTTACCGGGGAGCTGTTTTTT. Translated, it gives CASSYRQGAVTGELFF.

The chain uses TRBV7-9 and TRBJ2-3, with 8 bases identical to TRBD2. V trimming: 1 base; J trimming: 4 bases; junction bases outside the gene matches: 7. CDR1 and CDR2 (germline): SEHNR, FQNEAQ (reference sequence). This CDR3 comprises 16 residues. CDR3 DNA: TGTGCCAGCAGCTTAGGTTCGACGGGAGGGTCAGATACGCAGTATTTT. It is translated as CASSLGSTGGSDTQYF.

This chain links TRBV7-2 with TRBJ2-2, with TRBD2 identical over 9 bases. The CDR3 is made up of 17 amino acids. J lost 5 bases, V lost 0 bases, and 7 bases had no gene match. The germline CDR1 and CDR2 sequences are SGHTA and FQGNSA. The CDR3 here is CASSLAVREGQTGELFF. In DNA, the CDR3 is TGTGCCAGCAGCTTAGCGGTGCGGGAGGGCCAGACCGGGGAGCTGTTTTTT.

This clone has a single count. The J gene is TRBJ1-4, the V gene TRBV9, with 7 bases that match TRBD1. Unmatched junction bases numbered 8, after V lost 6 bases and J lost 3 bases. The germline CDR1 and CDR2 sequences are SGDLS and YYNGEE. This CDR3 spans 15 amino acids. The DNA of the CDR3 is TGTGCCAGCACCGCAAGGGGGACAGCTAATGAAAAACTGTTTTTT. Its translation is CASTARGTANEKLFF. Combining the CDR3 with reference TRBV9 and TRBJ1-4 gives the whole variable domain DSGVTQTPKHLITATGQRVTLRCSPRSGDLSVYWYQQSLDQGLQFLIQYYNGEERAKGNILERFSAQQFPDLHSELNLSSLELGDSALYFCASTARGTANEKLFFGSGTQLSVL.

The genes are TRBV28 and TRBJ2-5, with 7 bases fitting TRBD1. Germline V lookup: CDR1 MDHEN, CDR2 SYDVKM. The CDR3 has 15 residues. V dropped 5 bases and J dropped 2; count of bases not matched to a gene: 8. The CDR3 region is CASSPTGSFQETQYF. The CDR3 DNA sequence: TGTGCCAGCAGTCCGACAGGGTCTTTTCAAGAGACCCAGTACTTC.

The V and J genes are TRBV5-1 and TRBJ2-7; a weak D match, TRBD1 (6 bases). This CDR3 is 14 amino acids long. Trimming left V 5 bases short and J 0 bases short, with 12 bases between. Germline V gene lookup returns CDR1 SGHRS and CDR2 YFSETQ. The CDR3 loop reads CASSRDTGSYEQYF. The CDR3 DNA sequence: TGCGCCAGCAGTAGGGACACCGGCTCCTACGAGCAGTACTTC.